This T cell receptor (beta chain) was identified during a study of shared clonotypes between healthy human individuals. Here immunoSEQ multiplex PCR was the method, and the copy in TCRdb shows in-frame clones only, minus some. Of some 630,000 clones detected, more than 70% appear once; the ten largest clones hold about 1.8%. Germline V lookup: CDR1 SGHAT, CDR2 FQNNGV. CDR3 size: 13 residues. The V gene end was trimmed by 5 bases and the J gene end by 3 bases; junction bases not matched to a gene: 4. This clone was detected only a few times. Material for sequencing was memory CD4+ T cells sorted from blood. Subset of the sample: CD45RA-negative fraction. This chain uses TRBV11-2 with TRBJ2-7, with TRBD1 matching 7 bases. The receptor was derived from a woman under 40 in good health. CDR3 region: CASSGTDFYEQYF. As DNA, the CDR3 is TGTGCCAGCAGCGGGACAGATTTCTACGAGCAGTACTTC. Based on the CDR3 plus reference TRBV11-2 and TRBJ2-7, the full variable domain is EAGVAQSPRYKIIEKRQSVAFWCNPISGHATLYWYQQILGQGPKLLIQFQNNGVVDDSQLPKDRFSAERLKGVDSTLKIQPAKLEDSAVYLCASSGTDFYEQYFGPGTRLTVT.